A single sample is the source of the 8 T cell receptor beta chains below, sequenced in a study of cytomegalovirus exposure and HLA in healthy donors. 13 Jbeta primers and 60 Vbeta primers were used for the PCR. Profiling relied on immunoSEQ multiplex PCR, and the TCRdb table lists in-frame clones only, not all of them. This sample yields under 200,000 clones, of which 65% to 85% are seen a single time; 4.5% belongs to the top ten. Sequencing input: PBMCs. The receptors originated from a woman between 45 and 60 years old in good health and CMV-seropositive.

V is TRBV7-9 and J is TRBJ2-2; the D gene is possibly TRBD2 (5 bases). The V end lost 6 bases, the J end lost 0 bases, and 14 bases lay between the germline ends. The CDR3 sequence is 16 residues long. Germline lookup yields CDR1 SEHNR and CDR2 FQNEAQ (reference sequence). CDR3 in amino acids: CASRKASGTNTGELFF. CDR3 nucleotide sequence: TGTGCCAGCAGGAAGGCCTCCGGGACGAACACCGGGGAGCTGTTTTTT.

This CDR3 is CASSHRGEGEKLFF. DNA of the CDR3: TGTGCCAGCAGCCACAGGGGAGAGGGTGAAAAACTGTTTTTT. The gene calls are TRBV5-4 and TRBJ1-4; 7 positions agree with TRBD1. The CDR3 contains 14 residues. Germline CDR1 and CDR2: SGHNT and YYREEE (reference sequence). The ends lost 4 bases at V and 7 bases at J; junction bases unmatched: 7.

The CDR3 protein is CSVGVGPLNTEAFF. DNA of the CDR3: TGCAGCGTTGGTGTGGGGCCCTTGAACACTGAAGCTTTCTTT. The chain has TRBV29-1 and TRBJ1-1, with D perhaps matching TRBD1 (5 bases). Per the germline V gene, CDR1 is SQVTM and CDR2 is ANQGSEA. V was shortened by 4 bases and J by 0 bases, with 12 bases between the two germline ends. This CDR3 region has 14 residues.

The CDR3 protein is CASSVDSLSGYTF. CDR3 DNA sequence: TGTGCCAGCAGCGTTGACAGCCTATCGGGCTACACCTTC. The rearrangement uses TRBV7-3 and TRBJ1-2; D is possibly TRBD1 (5 bases). The V gene's germline CDR1 is SGHTA and CDR2 FQGTGA. Trimming cost V 5 bases and J 8 bases, with 15 bases left between them. The CDR3 covers 13 residues. Combining the CDR3 with reference TRBV7-3 and TRBJ1-2 gives the whole variable domain GAGVSQTPSNKVTEKGKYVELRCDPISGHTALYWYRQSLGQGPEFLIYFQGTGAADDSGLPNDRFFAVRPEGSVSTLKIQRTERGDSAVYLCASSVDSLSGYTFGSGTRLTVV.

The CDR3 DNA follows: TGTGCCAGCAGCGTAGTAGGCGGTAACTATGGCTACACCTTC. The encoded protein is CASSVVGGNYGYTF. The chain combines TRBV9 with TRBJ1-2; D call uncertain. The ends were cut back, 0 bases at V and 1 base at J, with 7 bases in the middle. Per germline, CDR1 SGDLS and CDR2 YYNGEE. The length of the CDR3 is 14 residues.

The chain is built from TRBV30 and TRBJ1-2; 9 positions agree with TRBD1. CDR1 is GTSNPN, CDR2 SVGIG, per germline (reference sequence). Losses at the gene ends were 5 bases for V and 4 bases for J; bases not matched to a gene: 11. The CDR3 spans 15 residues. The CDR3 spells CAWELTGGGRYGYTF. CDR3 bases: TGTGCCTGGGAGCTCACAGGGGGCGGGCGCTATGGCTACACCTTC.

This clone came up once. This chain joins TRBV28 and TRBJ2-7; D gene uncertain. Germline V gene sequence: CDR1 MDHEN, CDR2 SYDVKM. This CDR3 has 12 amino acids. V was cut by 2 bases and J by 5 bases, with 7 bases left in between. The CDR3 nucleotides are TGTGCCAGCAGTTTAATCCGAGACGAGCAGTACTTC. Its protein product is CASSLIRDEQYF.

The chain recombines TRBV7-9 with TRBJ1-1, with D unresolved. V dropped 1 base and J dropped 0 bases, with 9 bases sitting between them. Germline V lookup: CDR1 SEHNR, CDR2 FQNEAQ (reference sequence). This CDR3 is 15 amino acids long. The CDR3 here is CASSLETPVNTEAFF. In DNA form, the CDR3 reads TGTGCCAGCAGCTTAGAGACACCCGTGAACACTGAAGCTTTCTTT.